This T cell receptor beta chain was profiled in a study of graft-versus-host responses after intestinal transplantation. Germline CDR1 reads SGHNT; CDR2 reads YYREEE (reference sequence). The CDR3 extends over 13 amino acids. The V end lost 0 bases, the J end lost 4 bases, and 7 bases lay between the germline ends. In this sample, this clone turned up a few times. No antigen is known for it. Using immunoSEQ multiplex PCR, the repertoire was profiled, and TCRdb retains in-frame clones only, with some absent. The table records over 100,000 clones, more than 85% of them present only once. The chain recombines TRBV5-4 with TRBJ2-5; D may be TRBD2 (6 bases). Here the sequenced sample was unstimulated CD4+ T cells sorted from spleen or lymph node cells, taken before intestinal transplant. The sequence derives from a human donor who received an intestinal transplant. CDR3 in amino acids: CASSLGGGETQYF. In DNA form, the CDR3 reads TGTGCCAGCAGCTTGGGGGGAGGAGAGACCCAGTACTTC.